This T cell receptor (beta chain) was sequenced for a study of blood T cell repertoires in COVID-19. About the research overall: Spain, Italy and the United States supplied samples that represented acute and convalescent COVID-19. In each case, the material was cDNA or gDNA derived from T cells, B-cell-depleted T cells, or PBMCs.

Recruited during active infection, patients (from Seattle) were subsequently followed longitudinally. Germline CDR1 and CDR2: SQVTM and ANQGSEA. This CDR3 contains 14 residues. Trimming shortened V by 7 bases and J by 7 bases, and 22 bases separated the two germline ends. In the authors' methods: Reference gene primer amplification in the assay estimated nucleated cell counts. TCRdb's table, derived via immunoSEQ multiplex PCR, lists solely in-frame clones and lacks some. The V and J calls and the clone size are those of that table, but D and trimming were determined from the DNA. The sample records about 240,000 clones, around 86% being singletons.

Sequenced sample: peripheral blood. The chain couples TRBV29-1 to TRBJ1-2, with D perhaps TRBD1 (6 bases). The receptor comes from an elderly woman with COVID-19, enrolled during active disease. The CDR3 loop is CSATAGAGSSGYTF. The CDR3 bases are TGCAGCGCAACGGCGGGGGCCGGAAGTAGTGGCTACACCTTC.